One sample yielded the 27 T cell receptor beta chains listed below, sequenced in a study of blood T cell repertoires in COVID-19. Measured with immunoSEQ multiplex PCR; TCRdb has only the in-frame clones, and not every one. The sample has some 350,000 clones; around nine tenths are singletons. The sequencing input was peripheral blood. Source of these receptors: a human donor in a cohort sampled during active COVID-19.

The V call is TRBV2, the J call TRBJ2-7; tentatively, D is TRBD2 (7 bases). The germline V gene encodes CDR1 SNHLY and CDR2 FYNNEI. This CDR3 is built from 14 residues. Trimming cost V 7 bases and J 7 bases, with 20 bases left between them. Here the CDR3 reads CASTRGRGAEEQYF. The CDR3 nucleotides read TGTGCCAGCACCCGAGGTCGGGGGGCCGAGGAGCAGTACTTC.

CDR3 bases: TGTGCCAGCAGTTTCAGGGTAGATACGCAGTATTTT. This gives the protein CASSFRVDTQYF. The genes are TRBV12-3 or TRBV12-4 and TRBJ2-3; D perhaps matches TRBD1 (5 bases). This CDR3 spans 12 amino acids. V lost 3 bases to trimming and J lost 5 bases, with 6 bases between them.

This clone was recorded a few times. The CDR3, as DNA: TGCGCCAGCAGCCAGCGATTGACAGGGTTTACCCTCACCGGGGAGCTGTTTTTT. Its translation is CASSQRLTGFTLTGELFF. This chain uses TRBV4-1 with TRBJ2-2; the match to TRBD1 covers 7 bases. V gave up 3 bases and J gave up 4 bases; unmatched junction bases: 14. In germline, CDR1 is MGHRA, CDR2 YSYEKL. The CDR3 length is 18 residues.

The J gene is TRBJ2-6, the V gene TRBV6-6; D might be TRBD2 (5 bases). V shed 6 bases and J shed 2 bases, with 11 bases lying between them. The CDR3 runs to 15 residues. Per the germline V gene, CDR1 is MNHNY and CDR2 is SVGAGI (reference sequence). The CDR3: CASSQTGTGANVLTF. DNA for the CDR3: TGTGCCAGCAGCCAAACCGGGACTGGGGCCAACGTCCTGACTTTC.

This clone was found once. The CDR3 here is CASSATSGGTDTQYF. The CDR3 bases are TGTGCCAGTAGTGCGACTAGCGGAGGCACAGATACGCAGTATTTT. The J gene is TRBJ2-3, the V gene TRBV19; TRBD2 matches 9 bases. Germline trimming cut 5 bases from V and 1 base from J; bases unmatched to any gene: 4. The CDR3 runs 15 residues. CDR1 is LNHDA, CDR2 SQIVND, per germline (reference sequence).

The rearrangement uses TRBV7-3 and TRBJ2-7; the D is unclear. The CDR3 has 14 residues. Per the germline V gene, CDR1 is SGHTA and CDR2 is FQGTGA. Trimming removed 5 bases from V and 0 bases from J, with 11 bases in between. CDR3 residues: CASSVDSYSYEQYF. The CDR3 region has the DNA TGTGCCAGCAGCGTTGACTCTTACTCCTACGAGCAGTACTTC.

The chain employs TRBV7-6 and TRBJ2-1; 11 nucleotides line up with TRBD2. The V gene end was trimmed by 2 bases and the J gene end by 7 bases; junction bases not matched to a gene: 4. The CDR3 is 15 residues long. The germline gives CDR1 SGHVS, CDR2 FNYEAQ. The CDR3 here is CASSLLSGGVNEQFF. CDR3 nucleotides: TGTGCCAGCAGCTTACTTAGCGGGGGGGTGAATGAGCAGTTCTTC.

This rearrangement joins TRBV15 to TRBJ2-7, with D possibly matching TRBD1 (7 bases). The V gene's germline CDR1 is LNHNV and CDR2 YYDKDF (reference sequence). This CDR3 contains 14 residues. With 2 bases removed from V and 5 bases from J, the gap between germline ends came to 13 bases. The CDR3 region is CATSRPTGRNEQYF. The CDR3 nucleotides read TGTGCCACCAGCAGACCGACAGGGAGGAACGAGCAGTACTTC. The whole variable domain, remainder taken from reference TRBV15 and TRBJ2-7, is DAMVIQNPRYQVTQFGKPVTLSCSQTLNHNVMYWYQQKSSQAPKLLFHYYDKDFNNEADTPDNFQSRRPNTSFCFLDIRSPGLGDTAMYLCATSRPTGRNEQYFGPGTRLTVT.

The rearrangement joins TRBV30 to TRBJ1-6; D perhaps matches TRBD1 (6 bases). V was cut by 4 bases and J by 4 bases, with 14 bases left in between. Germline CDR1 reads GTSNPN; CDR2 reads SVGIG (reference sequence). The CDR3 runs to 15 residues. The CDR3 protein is CAWTEGDTYNSPLHF. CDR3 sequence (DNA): TGTGCCTGGACCGAGGGGGACACATATAATTCACCCCTCCACTTT.

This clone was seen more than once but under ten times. CDR3 nucleotide sequence: TGTGCCAGCAGTGCGAGGGCCCTGAACACTGAAGCTTTCTTT. Translated: CASSARALNTEAFF. The chain uses TRBV2 and TRBJ1-1; D is uncertain. Trimming removed 4 bases from V and 0 bases from J, with 9 bases in between. Germline CDR1 SNHLY, CDR2 FYNNEI. The CDR3 has 14 residues.

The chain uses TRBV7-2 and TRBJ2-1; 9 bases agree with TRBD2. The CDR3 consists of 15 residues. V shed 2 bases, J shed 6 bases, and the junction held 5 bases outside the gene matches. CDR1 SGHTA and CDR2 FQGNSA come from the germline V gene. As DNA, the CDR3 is TGTGCCAGCAGCTTAATGCTAGCGGGGACCAATGAGCAGTTCTTC. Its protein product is CASSLMLAGTNEQFF.

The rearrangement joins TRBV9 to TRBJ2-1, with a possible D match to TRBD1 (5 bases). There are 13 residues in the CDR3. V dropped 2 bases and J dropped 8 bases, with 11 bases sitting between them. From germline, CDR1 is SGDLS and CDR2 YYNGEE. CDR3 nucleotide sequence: TGTGCCAGCAGCGTGGATCTCAGGGATGAGCAGTTCTTC. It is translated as CASSVDLRDEQFF.

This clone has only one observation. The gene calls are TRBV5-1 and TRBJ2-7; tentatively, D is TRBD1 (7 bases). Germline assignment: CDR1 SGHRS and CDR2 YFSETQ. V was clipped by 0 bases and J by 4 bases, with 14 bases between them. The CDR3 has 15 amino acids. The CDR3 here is CASSLAARGEYEQYF. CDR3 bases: TGCGCCAGCAGCTTGGCCGCCAGGGGGGAATACGAGCAGTACTTC.

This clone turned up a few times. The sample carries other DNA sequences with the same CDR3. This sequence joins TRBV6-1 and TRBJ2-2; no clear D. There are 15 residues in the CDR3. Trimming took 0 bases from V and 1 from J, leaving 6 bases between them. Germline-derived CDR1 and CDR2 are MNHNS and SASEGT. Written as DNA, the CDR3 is TGTGCCAGCAGTGAAGCGCGAGTGAACACCGGGGAGCTGTTTTTT. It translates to CASSEARVNTGELFF.

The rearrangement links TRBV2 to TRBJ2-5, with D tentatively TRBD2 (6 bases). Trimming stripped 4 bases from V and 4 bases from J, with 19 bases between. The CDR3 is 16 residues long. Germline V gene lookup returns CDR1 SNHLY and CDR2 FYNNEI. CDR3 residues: CASSGDPLPRGETQYF. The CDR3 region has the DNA TGTGCCAGCAGTGGGGATCCCTTGCCGCGGGGAGAGACCCAGTACTTC.

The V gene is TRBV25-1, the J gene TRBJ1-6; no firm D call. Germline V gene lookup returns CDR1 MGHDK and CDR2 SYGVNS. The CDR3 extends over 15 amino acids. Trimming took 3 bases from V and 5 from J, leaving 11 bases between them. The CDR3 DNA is TGTGCCAGCAGTGAGCGAGGCAGAAATAATTCACCCCTCCACTTT. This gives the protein CASSERGRNNSPLHF.

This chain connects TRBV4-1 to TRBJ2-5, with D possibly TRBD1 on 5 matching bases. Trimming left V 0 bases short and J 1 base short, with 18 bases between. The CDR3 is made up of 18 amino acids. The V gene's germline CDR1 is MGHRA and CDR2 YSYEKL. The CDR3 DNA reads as TGCGCCAGCAGCCAAGAGATTCAACTTGGGGCCACCCAAGAGACCCAGTACTTC. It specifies CASSQEIQLGATQETQYF.

CDR3 sequence: CASSTNYRAMNTEAFF. Here the CDR3 DNA reads TGTGCCAGCAGCACAAATTACAGGGCTATGAACACTGAAGCTTTCTTT. The chain uses TRBV21-1 and TRBJ1-1; the table's TRBD1 call for D was not verified on the DNA. TRBV21-1 is deemed a pseudogene. The CDR3 runs to 16 residues.

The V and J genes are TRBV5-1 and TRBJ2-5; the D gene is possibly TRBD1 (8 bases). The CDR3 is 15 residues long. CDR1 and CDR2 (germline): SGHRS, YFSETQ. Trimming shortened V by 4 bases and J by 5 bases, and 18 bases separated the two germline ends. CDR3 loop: CASSQQGGQGETQYF. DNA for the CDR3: TGCGCCAGCAGCCAACAGGGGGGGCAGGGTGAGACCCAGTACTTC.

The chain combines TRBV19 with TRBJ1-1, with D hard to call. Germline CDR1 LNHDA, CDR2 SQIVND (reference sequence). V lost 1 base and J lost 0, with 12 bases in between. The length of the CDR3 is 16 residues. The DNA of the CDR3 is TGTGCCAGTAGTATAGGACGACAATGGGTGAACACTGAAGCTTTCTTT. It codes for CASSIGRQWVNTEAFF.

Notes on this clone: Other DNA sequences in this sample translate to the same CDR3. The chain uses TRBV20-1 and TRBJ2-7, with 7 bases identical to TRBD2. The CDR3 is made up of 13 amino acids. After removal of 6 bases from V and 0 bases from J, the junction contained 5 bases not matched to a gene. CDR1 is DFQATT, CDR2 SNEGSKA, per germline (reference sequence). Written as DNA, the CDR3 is TGCAGTGCCAGTAGCGGGTCCTCCTACGAGCAGTACTTC. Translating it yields CSASSGSSYEQYF.

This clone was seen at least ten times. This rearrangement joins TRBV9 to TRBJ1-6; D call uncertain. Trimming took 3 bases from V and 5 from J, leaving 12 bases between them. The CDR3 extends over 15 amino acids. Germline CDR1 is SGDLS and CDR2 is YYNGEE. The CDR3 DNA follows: TGTGCCAGCAGCGCGGAGTCGATGGATAATTCACCCCTCCACTTT. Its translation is CASSAESMDNSPLHF.

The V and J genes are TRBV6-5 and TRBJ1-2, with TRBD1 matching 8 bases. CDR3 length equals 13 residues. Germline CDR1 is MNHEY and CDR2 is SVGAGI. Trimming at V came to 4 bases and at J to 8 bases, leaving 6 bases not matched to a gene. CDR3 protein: CASSLGQARGYTF. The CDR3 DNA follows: TGTGCCAGCAGTTTGGGACAGGCTCGCGGCTACACCTTC.

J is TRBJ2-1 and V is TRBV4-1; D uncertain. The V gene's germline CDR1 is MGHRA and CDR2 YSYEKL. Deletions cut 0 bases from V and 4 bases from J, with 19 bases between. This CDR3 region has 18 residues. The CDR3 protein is CASSQDKRSSGDYNEQFF. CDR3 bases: TGCGCCAGCAGCCAAGATAAAAGGTCGTCAGGCGATTACAATGAGCAGTTCTTC.

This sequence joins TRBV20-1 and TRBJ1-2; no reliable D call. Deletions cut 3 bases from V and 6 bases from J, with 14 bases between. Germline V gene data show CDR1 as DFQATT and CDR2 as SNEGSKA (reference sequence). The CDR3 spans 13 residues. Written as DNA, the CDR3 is TGCAGTGCTAGTCGGGTATCTGGAGATGGCTACACCTTC. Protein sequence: CSASRVSGDGYTF.

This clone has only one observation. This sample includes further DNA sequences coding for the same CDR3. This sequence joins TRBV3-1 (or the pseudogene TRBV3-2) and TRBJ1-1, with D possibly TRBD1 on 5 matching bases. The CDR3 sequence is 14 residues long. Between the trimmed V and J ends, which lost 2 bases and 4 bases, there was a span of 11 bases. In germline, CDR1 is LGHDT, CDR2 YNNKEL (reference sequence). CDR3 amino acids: CASSQSGGGTEAFF. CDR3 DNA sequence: TGTGCCAGCAGCCAAAGCGGCGGGGGCACTGAAGCTTTCTTT.

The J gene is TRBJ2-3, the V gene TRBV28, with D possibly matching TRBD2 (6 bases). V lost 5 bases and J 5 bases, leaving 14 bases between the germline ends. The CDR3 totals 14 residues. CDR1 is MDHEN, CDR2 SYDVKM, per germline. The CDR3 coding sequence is TGTGCCAGCAGTCGGGGACTGCGCGGAGATACGCAGTATTTT. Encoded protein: CASSRGLRGDTQYF.